This TCR beta chain was sequenced in a study of cytomegalovirus exposure and HLA in healthy donors. Study conclusions and caveats: Cytomegalovirus-associated TCR beta chains were listed, numbering 150 to 200.

Concerning this clone: Its target is not known.

The PCR was carried out with 60 Vbeta primers and 13 Jbeta primers. The method was immunoSEQ multiplex PCR; TCRdb's version includes in-frame clones alone and lacks a portion of them. The profile covers about 130,000 clones, with 70% to 85% appearing a single time and 4.2% taken by the ten largest. This CDR3 spans 16 amino acids. Per germline, CDR1 MRHNA and CDR2 SNTAGT. Deletions cut 3 bases from V and 3 bases from J, with 14 bases between. The chain couples TRBV6-4 to TRBJ1-4; a possible D gene is TRBD1 (5 bases). The sequence derives from a male donor in good health and CMV-seropositive. Sequenced sample: PBMCs. The DNA for the CDR3 is TGTGCCAGCAGTGAAGGGACGCGGGGCGCTAATGAAAAACTGTTTTTT. It specifies CASSEGTRGANEKLFF.